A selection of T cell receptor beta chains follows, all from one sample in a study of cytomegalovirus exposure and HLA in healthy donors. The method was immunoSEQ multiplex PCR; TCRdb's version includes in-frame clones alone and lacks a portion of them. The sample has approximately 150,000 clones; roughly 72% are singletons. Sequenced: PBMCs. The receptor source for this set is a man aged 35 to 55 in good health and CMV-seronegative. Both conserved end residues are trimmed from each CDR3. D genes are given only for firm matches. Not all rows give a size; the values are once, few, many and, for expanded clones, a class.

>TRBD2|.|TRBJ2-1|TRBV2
ASSGLAGYNEQF
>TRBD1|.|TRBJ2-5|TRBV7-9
ASSSRTGVGEETQY
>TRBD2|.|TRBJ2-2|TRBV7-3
ASSLLGGSNTGELF
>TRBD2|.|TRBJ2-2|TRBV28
ASSSPSGRLVGELF
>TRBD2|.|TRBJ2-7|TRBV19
ASRPGLAGGQQY
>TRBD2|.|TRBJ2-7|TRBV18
ASSPALASGGPLAQY
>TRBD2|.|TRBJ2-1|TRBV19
ASSIPGLAYNEQF
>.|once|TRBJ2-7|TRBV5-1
ASSLLQGRDAEQY
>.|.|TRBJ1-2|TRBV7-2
ASRRTESYGYT
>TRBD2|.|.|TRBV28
ASTDRGGRLYEQY
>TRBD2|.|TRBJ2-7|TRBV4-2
ASSQDAGTSYEQY
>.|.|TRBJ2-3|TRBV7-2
ASTLPGPDTQY
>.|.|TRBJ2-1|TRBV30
AWSVWANPYNEQF
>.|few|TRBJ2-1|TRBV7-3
ASSLGGRNEQF
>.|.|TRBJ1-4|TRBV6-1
ASSETGSNEKLF
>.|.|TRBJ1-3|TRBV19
ASIEGSSGNTIY
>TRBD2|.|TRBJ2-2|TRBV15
ATSRELAGSGELF
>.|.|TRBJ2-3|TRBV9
ASMFAASPTDTQY
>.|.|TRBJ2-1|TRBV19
ASSIDEGDTSWDEQF
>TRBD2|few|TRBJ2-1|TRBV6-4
ASSDGAGDYNEQF
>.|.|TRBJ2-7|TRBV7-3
ASSLLASYEQY
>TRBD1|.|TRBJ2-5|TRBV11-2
ASSSHRTGAGETQY
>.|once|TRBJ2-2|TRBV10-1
ASSETGTSRSGELF
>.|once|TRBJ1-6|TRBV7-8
ASSFREDPYNSPLH
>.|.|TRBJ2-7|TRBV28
ASSYTGSSYEQY
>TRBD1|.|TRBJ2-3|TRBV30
AWNRGDDTQY
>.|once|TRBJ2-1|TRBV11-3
ASSLQGQGIKGEQF
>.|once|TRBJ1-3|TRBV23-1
ASSQPGYGGYISGNTIY
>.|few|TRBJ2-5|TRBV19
ASSKGPKGETQY
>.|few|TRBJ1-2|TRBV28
ASSFMGGNYGYT
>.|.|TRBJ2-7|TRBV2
ASRKTGSVYEQY